A single T cell receptor beta chain is shown here with its context. The method was immunoSEQ multiplex PCR; TCRdb's version includes in-frame clones alone and lacks a portion of them. There are approximately 63,000 clones in the sample; about nine tenths occur only once, and under 2.5% lies in the top ten. The V gene's germline CDR1 is MNHEY and CDR2 SMNVEV (reference sequence). V lost 5 bases and J 7 bases, leaving 18 bases between the germline ends. The CDR3 extends over 15 amino acids. The data originate from a study of T cell changes during pregnancy in multiple sclerosis. The sample in question was peripheral blood, obtained in the third trimester of pregnancy. The source of this sequence is a female donor in good health, enrolled as a control in a pregnancy study. V usage is TRBV27 and J usage is TRBJ2-1; D may be TRBD2 (5 bases). The DNA for the CDR3 is TGTGCCAGCAGTCCAACCCTGGTGACGGGGAATGAGCAGTTCTTC. Translating gives CASSPTLVTGNEQFF.